This is a list of T cell receptor beta chains from one sample in a study of blood T cell repertoires in COVID-19. The method was immunoSEQ multiplex PCR; TCRdb's version includes in-frame clones alone and lacks a portion of them. This table has 150,000 to 200,000 clones, roughly four fifths appearing once. Sequenced input: peripheral blood. The receptors were sampled from a woman between 40 and 50 years old with acute or convalescent COVID-19. Each CDR3 is given with its conserved first and last residue. D genes are given only for firm matches. Clone size, where shown, is once, few, many, or a class for clones that have expanded.

j_call | clone_size | cdr3_length | v_call | d_call | cdr3_aa | cdr3_nt
TRBJ2-2 | once | 14 | TRBV28 | NA | CASSRYRVSGELFF | TGTGCCAGCAGTAGATACAGGGTGTCCGGGGAGCTGTTTTTT
TRBJ2-3 | NA | 18 | TRBV28 | TRBD2 | CASSLSVSAGIMSDTQYF | TGTGCCAGCAGTTTATCGGTTTCAGCGGGGATCATGTCGGATACGCAGTATTTT
TRBJ1-6 | NA | 13 | TRBV6-6 | NA | CASRGGVSSPLHF | TGTGCCAGCAGGGGGGGGGTCAGTTCACCCCTCCACTTT
TRBJ2-1 | NA | 15 | TRBV6-4 | NA | CASSRGGGFYNEQFF | TGTGCCAGCAGTAGGGGAGGAGGGTTCTACAATGAGCAGTTCTTC
TRBJ2-1 | NA | 14 | TRBV2 | TRBD2 | CASRLASEYNEQFF | TGTGCCAGCAGACTAGCGAGCGAATACAATGAGCAGTTCTTC
TRBJ2-7 | NA | 13 | TRBV7-2 | TRBD1 | CASSLGTAYEQYF | TGTGCCAGCAGCCTAGGGACAGCCTACGAGCAGTACTTC
TRBJ2-7 | NA | 13 | TRBV12-3/TRBV12-4 | NA | CASSLGPSSPQYF | TGTGCCAGCAGTTTGGGCCCATCCAGCCCACAGTACTTC
TRBJ2-1 | NA | 20 | TRBV24-1 | NA | CATSDLPLIGSGKSYNEQFF | TGTGCCACCAGTGATTTGCCTCTTATTGGTAGCGGTAAATCCTACAATGAGCAGTTCTTC
TRBJ2-1 | once | 15 | TRBV4-2 | TRBD2 | CASSQAAGVHNEQFF | TGTGCCAGCAGCCAAGCCGCGGGAGTTCACAATGAGCAGTTCTTC
TRBJ2-1 | few | 14 | TRBV27 | NA | CASSWRETYNEQFF | TGTGCCAGCAGTTGGAGGGAGACTTACAATGAGCAGTTCTTC
TRBJ2-1 | NA | 15 | TRBV30 | TRBD2 | CAWSLAGGPYNEQFF | TGTGCCTGGAGTTTGGCGGGAGGGCCTTACAATGAGCAGTTCTTC
TRBJ1-2 | few | 14 | TRBV28 | NA | CASSSPRERWGYTF | TGTGCCAGCAGTTCCCCTAGGGAGAGGTGGGGCTACACCTTC
TRBJ1-1 | NA | 13 | TRBV19 | NA | CASSIGAGTEAFF | TGTGCCAGTAGTATAGGGGCAGGCACTGAAGCTTTCTTT
TRBJ2-3 | NA | 16 | TRBV7-2 | NA | CASSLSRRGPLGTQYF | TGTGCCAGCAGCTTATCTAGGCGGGGGCCTTTGGGTACGCAGTATTTT
TRBJ1-5 | NA | 14 | TRBV27 | NA | CASSYRGVGGTQHF | TGTGCCAGCAGCTATCGGGGGGTTGGAGGGACCCAGCATTTT
TRBJ2-3 | NA | 13 | TRBV9 | TRBD1 | CASATGGPDTQYF | TGTGCCAGCGCCACAGGGGGCCCTGATACGCAGTATTTT
TRBJ2-3 | few | 13 | TRBV7-8 | NA | CASSFPGTDTQYF | TGTGCCAGCAGCTTCCCTGGCACAGATACGCAGTATTTT
TRBJ1-1 | NA | 15 | TRBV4-2 | TRBD1 | CASSQGTGKNTEAFF | TGTGCCAGCAGCCAAGGGACAGGGAAGAACACTGAAGCTTTCTTT
TRBJ2-5 | NA | 15 | TRBV15 | NA | CATSTGSVYQETQYF | TGTGCCACCAGCACCGGGTCGGTGTACCAAGAGACCCAGTACTTC
TRBJ2-3 | NA | 14 | TRBV5-1 | TRBD1 | CASSPTTDRGLQYF | TGCGCCAGCAGCCCGACTACGGACAGGGGGCTGCAGTATTTT
TRBJ2-3 | NA | 16 | TRBV5-1 | TRBD1 | CASSPGDRGHTDTQYF | TGCGCCAGCAGCCCCGGAGACAGGGGGCATACAGATACGCAGTATTTT
TRBJ1-2 | once | 12 | TRBV30 | NA | CAWSGTNYGYTF | TGTGCCTGGAGTGGTACTAACTATGGCTACACCTTC
TRBJ1-6 | once | 14 | TRBV20-1 | NA | CSASPGSYNSPLHF | TGCAGTGCTAGTCCGGGCTCCTATAATTCACCCCTCCACTTT
TRBJ2-7 | NA | 17 | TRBV19 | NA | CASSIIFAGGTPYEQYF | TGTGCCAGTAGTATTATCTTTGCAGGTGGGACTCCCTACGAGCAGTACTTC
TRBJ2-7 | NA | 19 | TRBV13 | TRBD2 | CASSLFRGVGLAGVYEQYF | TGTGCCAGCAGCCTCTTCAGAGGGGTTGGACTAGCGGGAGTTTATGAGCAGTACTTC
TRBJ1-1 | NA | 13 | TRBV19 | NA | CASSISGNTEAFF | TGTGCCAGTAGTATCTCGGGGAACACTGAAGCTTTCTTT
TRBJ1-4 | NA | 13 | TRBV7-2 | NA | CASSSQGIEKLFF | TGTGCCAGCAGCTCCCAGGGAATTGAAAAACTGTTTTTT
TRBJ2-5 | NA | 15 | TRBV7-9 | NA | CASSPAAPPQETQYF | TGTGCCAGCAGTCCCGCAGCCCCGCCACAGGAGACCCAGTACTTC
TRBJ2-7 | NA | 12 | TRBV30 | NA | CAWSTSSYEQYF | TGTGCCTGGTCGACTAGTTCCTACGAGCAGTACTTC
TRBJ2-1 | few | 17 | TRBV11-2 | TRBD2 | CASSLGTTGGGGDEQFF | TGTGCCAGCAGCTTAGGCACAACGGGAGGAGGTGGGGATGAGCAGTTCTTC
TRBJ1-2 | NA | 16 | TRBV5-1 | NA | CASSLGWDSGADGYTF | TGCGCCAGCAGCTTGGGGTGGGACTCCGGGGCAGACGGCTACACCTTC
TRBJ2-1 | NA | 19 | TRBV27 | TRBD2 | CASSSSLAGILVSYNEQFF | TGTGCCAGCAGTTCTTCCCTAGCGGGCATCCTCGTTTCCTACAATGAGCAGTTCTTC
TRBJ2-1 | NA | 16 | TRBV10-3 | TRBD2 | CAISESSGSSYNEQFF | TGTGCCATCAGTGAAAGTAGCGGGAGCTCCTACAATGAGCAGTTCTTC
TRBJ2-2 | NA | 18 | TRBV2 | NA | CASSLKGGGLSLAGELFF | TGTGCCAGCAGCCTAAAGGGGGGGGGACTGTCCCTCGCCGGGGAGCTGTTTTTT
TRBJ2-1 | NA | 15 | TRBV5-4 | TRBD2 | CASSLLAYSYNEQFF | TGTGCCAGCAGTTTACTAGCGTACTCCTACAATGAGCAGTTCTTC
TRBJ1-6 | few | 13 | TRBV28 | NA | CASRTGWNSPLHF | TGTGCCAGCAGAACAGGGTGGAATTCACCCCTCCACTTT
TRBJ1-6 | NA | 15 | TRBV14 | TRBD1 | CASSQLRQGDSPLHF | TGTGCCAGCAGCCAGCTTAGGCAGGGGGATTCACCCCTCCACTTT
TRBJ2-7 | NA | 14 | TRBV11-3 | NA | CASSLDTGLGEQYF | TGTGCCAGCAGCTTAGATACAGGCCTCGGCGAGCAGTACTTC
TRBJ1-3 | NA | 16 | TRBV5-1 | TRBD1 | CASSLRAGGSGNTIYF | TGCGCCAGCAGCTTGCGAGCAGGGGGCTCTGGAAACACCATATATTTT
TRBJ1-1 | NA | 14 | TRBV5-1 | NA | CASKTGDRNTEAFF | TGCGCCAGCAAAACGGGGGACCGGAACACTGAAGCTTTCTTT
TRBJ1-4 | NA | 14 | TRBV19 | NA | CASSITGTNEKLFF | TGTGCCAGTAGTATAACGGGAACTAATGAAAAACTGTTTTTT
TRBJ2-1 | NA | 17 | TRBV4-1 | TRBD2 | CASSQGIASGIHNEQFF | TGCGCCAGCAGCCAAGGAATTGCTAGCGGGATACACAATGAGCAGTTCTTC
TRBJ2-7 | NA | 15 | TRBV5-4 | NA | CASSFSGGAMDQQYF | TGTGCCAGCAGCTTCTCGGGCGGGGCTATGGACCAGCAGTACTTC
TRBJ1-2 | once | 14 | TRBV7-9 | NA | CASSLEAGPYGYTF | TGTGCCAGCAGCTTAGAAGCAGGTCCCTATGGCTACACCTTC
TRBJ2-5 | NA | 14 | TRBV5-1 | NA | CASSLEQGGVTQYF | TGCGCCAGCAGCTTGGAACAGGGAGGGGTGACCCAGTACTTC
TRBJ2-7 | NA | 15 | TRBV27 | NA | CASRPGWGLHHEQYF | TGTGCCAGCAGGCCCGGCTGGGGGCTGCACCACGAGCAGTACTTC
TRBJ2-7 | NA | 15 | TRBV7-2 | NA | CASSLYQGGPYEQYF | TGTGCCAGCAGCTTGTATCAAGGGGGTCCCTACGAGCAGTACTTC
TRBJ2-3 | NA | 14 | TRBV18 | TRBD2 | CASSAGGGTDTQYF | TGTGCCAGCTCCGCGGGGGGGGGCACAGATACGCAGTATTTT
TRBJ1-1 | NA | 14 | TRBV5-1 | TRBD1 | CASSLQGGGTEAFF | TGCGCCAGCAGCTTGCAGGGGGGTGGCACTGAAGCTTTCTTT
TRBJ2-2 | NA | 15 | TRBV2 | TRBD2 | CASSGGRGNTGELFF | TGTGCCAGCAGTGGTGGGAGGGGGAACACCGGGGAGCTGTTTTTT
TRBJ2-5 | once | 15 | TRBV18 | NA | CASSQLPPMKGTQYF | TGTGCCAGCTCACAACTACCCCCGATGAAAGGGACCCAGTACTTC
TRBJ1-1 | NA | 15 | TRBV11-3 | NA | CASSLSGTVNTEAFF | TGTGCCAGCAGCTTAAGCGGGACGGTGAACACTGAAGCTTTCTTT